This T cell receptor beta chain derives from a study of blood T cell repertoires in COVID-19. Study information: T cells, B-cell-depleted T cells, or PBMCs provided the cDNA or gDNA that served as material.

The protocol was immunoSEQ multiplex PCR, while the TCRdb copy is restricted to in-frame clones and leaves out a portion. This sample has fewer than 250,000 clones; approximately 84% occur once, and the top ten carry more than 2.5%. Germline V gives CDR1 LGHDT, CDR2 YNNKEL (reference sequence). V lost 6 bases to trimming and J lost 4 bases, with 12 bases between them. CDR3 length: 13 amino acids. The clonotype originates from a woman aged 30 to 39 who had recovered from COVID-19. Sequencing input: PBMCs or T cells enriched from blood (not recorded which). This chain joins TRBV3-1 (or the pseudogene TRBV3-2) and TRBJ1-1; D unresolved. CDR3 region: CASSREEGTEAFF. In nucleotides, the CDR3 is TGTGCCAGCAGTCGGGAGGAAGGCACTGAAGCTTTCTTT.